This T cell receptor beta chain was profiled in a study of blood T cells in healthy people across ages. Study at large: T cells yielded about one barcoded beta molecule per two cells through template switching.

Trimming cost V 3 bases and J 2 bases; bases outside gene matches: 9. This CDR3 is 17 amino acids long. Primers used in a second PCR of about 6 to 12 cycles were a sample-barcoded 5' primer and a J-beta primer mix. From each sample, at least 2.5 million paired-end reads containing CDR3 were obtained. Each CDR3 protein is one row after TCRdb ran MiXCR on the 5' RACE reads. This table holds 1,300,000 or so distinct CDR3 sequences, approximately 59% found once. The chain uses TRBV12-3 or TRBV12-4 and TRBJ2-7; 11 bases are shared with TRBD2. Sequencing used blood. The sequence derives from a man between 18 and 29 years old in good health. In nucleotides, the CDR3 is TGTGCCAGCAGTTTCGTCCTAGCGGGAGGAGGAGCCTACGAGCAGTACTTC. Protein: CASSFVLAGGGAYEQYF.